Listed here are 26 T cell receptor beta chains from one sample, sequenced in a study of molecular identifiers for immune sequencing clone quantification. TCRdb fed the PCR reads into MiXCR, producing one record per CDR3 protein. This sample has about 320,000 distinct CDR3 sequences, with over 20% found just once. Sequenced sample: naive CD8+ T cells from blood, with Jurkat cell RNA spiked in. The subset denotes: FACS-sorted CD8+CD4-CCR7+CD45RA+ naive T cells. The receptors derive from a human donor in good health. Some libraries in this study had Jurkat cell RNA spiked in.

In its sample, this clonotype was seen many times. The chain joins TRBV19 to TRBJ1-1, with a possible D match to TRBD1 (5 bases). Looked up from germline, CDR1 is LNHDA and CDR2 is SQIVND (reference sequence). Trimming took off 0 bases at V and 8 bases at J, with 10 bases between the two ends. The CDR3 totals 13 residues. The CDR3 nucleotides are TGTGCCAGTAGTATAGATCTATGGGGCGAAGCTTTCTTT. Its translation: CASSIDLWGEAFF.

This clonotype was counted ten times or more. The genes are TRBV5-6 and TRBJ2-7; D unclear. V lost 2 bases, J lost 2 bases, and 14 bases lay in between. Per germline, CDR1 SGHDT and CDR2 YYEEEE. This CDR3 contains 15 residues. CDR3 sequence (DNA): TGTGCCAGCAGCTTTAGGTCACAGACCACCTACGAGCAGTACTTC. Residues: CASSFRSQTTYEQYF.

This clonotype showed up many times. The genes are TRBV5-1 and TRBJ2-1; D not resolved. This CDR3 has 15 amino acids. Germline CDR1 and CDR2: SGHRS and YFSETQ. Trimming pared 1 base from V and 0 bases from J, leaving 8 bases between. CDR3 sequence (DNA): TGCGCCAGCAGCTTGCCACGGAGCTCCTACAATGAGCAGTTCTTC. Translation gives CASSLPRSSYNEQFF.

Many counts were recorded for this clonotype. CDR3 sequence reads: CASSYFVGVNTDTQYF. CDR3 coding DNA: TGTGCCAGCAGTTACTTCGTGGGAGTAAACACAGATACGCAGTATTTT. The chain has TRBV6-2 or TRBV6-3 and TRBJ2-3; the D gene is possibly TRBD2 (5 bases). Trimming pared 1 base from V and 2 bases from J, leaving 13 bases between. CDR1 is MNHEY and CDR2 is SVGEGT in the germline V gene. The CDR3 is 16 residues long.

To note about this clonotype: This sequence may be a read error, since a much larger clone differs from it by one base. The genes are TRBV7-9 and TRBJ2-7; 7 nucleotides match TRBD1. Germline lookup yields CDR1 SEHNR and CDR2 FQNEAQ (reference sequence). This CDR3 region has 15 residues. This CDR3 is CASSWGQTSSYEQCF. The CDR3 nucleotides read TGTGCCAGCAGCTGGGGACAGACCAGCTCCTACGAGCAGTGCTTC. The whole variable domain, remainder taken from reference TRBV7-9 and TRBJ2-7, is DTGVSQNPRHKITKRGQNVTFRCDPISEHNRLYWYRQTLGQGPEFLTYFQNEAQLEKSRLLSDRFSAERPKGSFSTLEIQRTEQGDSAMYLCASSWGQTSSYEQCFGPGTRLTVT.

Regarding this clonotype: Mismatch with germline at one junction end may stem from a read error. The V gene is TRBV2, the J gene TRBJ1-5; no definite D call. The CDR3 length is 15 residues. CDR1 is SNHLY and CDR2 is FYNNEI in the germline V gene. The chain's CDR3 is CASGEADREYQPQHF. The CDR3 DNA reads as TGTGCCAGCGGTGAGGCAGACCGGGAATATCAGCCCCAGCATTTT.

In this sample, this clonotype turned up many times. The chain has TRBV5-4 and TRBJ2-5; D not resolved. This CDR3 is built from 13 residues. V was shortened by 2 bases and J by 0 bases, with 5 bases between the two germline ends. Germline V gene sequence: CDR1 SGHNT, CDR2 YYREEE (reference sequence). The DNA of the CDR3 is TGTGCCAGCAGCTTAGATGACCAAGAGACCCAGTACTTC. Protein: CASSLDDQETQYF.

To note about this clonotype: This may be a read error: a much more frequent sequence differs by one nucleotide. The CDR3 reads CASSHPIAEQGTQYF. CDR3 nucleotide sequence: TGTGCCAGCAGCCACCCAATAGCGGAACAAGGGACCCAGTACTTC. The chain couples TRBV9 to TRBJ2-5, with D perhaps TRBD2 (6 bases). The germline gives CDR1 SGDLS, CDR2 YYNGEE. The CDR3 consists of 15 residues.

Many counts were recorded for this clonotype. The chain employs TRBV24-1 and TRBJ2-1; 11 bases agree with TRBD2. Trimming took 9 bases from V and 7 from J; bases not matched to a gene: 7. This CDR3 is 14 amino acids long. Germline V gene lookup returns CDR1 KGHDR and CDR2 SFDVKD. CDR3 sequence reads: CATDVAGGLNEQFF. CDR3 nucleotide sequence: TGTGCCACCGACGTAGCGGGAGGGTTGAATGAGCAGTTCTTC.

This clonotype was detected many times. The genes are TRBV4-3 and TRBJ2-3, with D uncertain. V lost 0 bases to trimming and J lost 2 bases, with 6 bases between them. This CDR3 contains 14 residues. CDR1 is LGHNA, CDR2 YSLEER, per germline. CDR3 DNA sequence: TGCGCCAGCAGCCAAGATATTTCCACAGATACGCAGTATTTT. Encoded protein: CASSQDISTDTQYF.

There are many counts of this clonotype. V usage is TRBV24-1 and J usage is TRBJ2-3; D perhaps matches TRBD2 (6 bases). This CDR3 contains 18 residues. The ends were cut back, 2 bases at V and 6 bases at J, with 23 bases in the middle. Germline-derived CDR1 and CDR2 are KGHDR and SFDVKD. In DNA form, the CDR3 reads TGTGCCACCAGTGATTCAAACCAGGACTATCACTGGTTCGATACGCAGTATTTT. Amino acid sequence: CATSDSNQDYHWFDTQYF.

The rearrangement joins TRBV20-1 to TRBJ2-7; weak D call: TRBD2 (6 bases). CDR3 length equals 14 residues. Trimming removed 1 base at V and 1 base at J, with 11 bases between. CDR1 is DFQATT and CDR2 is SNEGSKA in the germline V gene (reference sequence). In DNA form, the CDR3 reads TGCAGTGCTAGAGTGATTAGCGGTTCCTACGAGCAGTACTTC. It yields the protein CSARVISGSYEQYF.

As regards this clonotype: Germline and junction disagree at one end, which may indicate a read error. The CDR3 spells CASSANSGNQETQHF. CDR3 DNA: TGTGCCAGCAGTGCGAATAGCGGCAACCAAGAGACCCAGCACTTC. The chain joins TRBV2 to TRBJ2-5; D possibly corresponds to TRBD2 (6 bases). The CDR3 loop spans 15 amino acids. Looked up from germline, CDR1 is SNHLY and CDR2 is FYNNEI.

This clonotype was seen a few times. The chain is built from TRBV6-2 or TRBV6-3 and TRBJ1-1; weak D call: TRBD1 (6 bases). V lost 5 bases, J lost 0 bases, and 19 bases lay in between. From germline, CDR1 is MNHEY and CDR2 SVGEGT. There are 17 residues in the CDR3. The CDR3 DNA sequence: TGTGCCAGCAGTCTCGACAGGCCCACATTTATGAACACTGAAGCTTTCTTT. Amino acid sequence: CASSLDRPTFMNTEAFF.

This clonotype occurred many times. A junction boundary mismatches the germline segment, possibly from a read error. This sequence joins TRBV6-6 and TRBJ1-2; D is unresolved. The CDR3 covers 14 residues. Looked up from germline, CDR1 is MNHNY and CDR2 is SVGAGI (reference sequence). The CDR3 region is CASSHSPSYYGYTF. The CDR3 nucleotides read TGTGCCAGCAGTCACTCCCCCTCCTACTATGGCTACACCTTC.

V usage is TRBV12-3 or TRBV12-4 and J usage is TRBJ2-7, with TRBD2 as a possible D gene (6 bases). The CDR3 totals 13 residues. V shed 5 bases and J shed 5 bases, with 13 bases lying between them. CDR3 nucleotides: TGTGCCAGCAGTCCGGGGGACTCTCACGAGCAGTACTTC. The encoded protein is CASSPGDSHEQYF.

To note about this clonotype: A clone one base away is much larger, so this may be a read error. In DNA, the CDR3 is TGTGCCAGCAGCGAGGGATCAATCACTGAAGCTTTCTTT. Its translation is CASSEGSITEAFF. The chain has TRBV5-4 and TRBJ1-1; no definite D call. Looked up from germline, CDR1 is SGHNT and CDR2 is YYREEE (reference sequence). This CDR3 spans 13 amino acids. V shed 4 bases and J shed 4 bases, with 11 bases lying between them.

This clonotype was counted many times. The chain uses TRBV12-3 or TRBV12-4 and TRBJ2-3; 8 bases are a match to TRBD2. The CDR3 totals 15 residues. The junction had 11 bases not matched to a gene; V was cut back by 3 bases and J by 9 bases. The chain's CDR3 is CASSFASGGPWTQYF. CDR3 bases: TGTGCCAGCAGTTTCGCTTCGGGAGGGCCGTGGACGCAGTATTTT.

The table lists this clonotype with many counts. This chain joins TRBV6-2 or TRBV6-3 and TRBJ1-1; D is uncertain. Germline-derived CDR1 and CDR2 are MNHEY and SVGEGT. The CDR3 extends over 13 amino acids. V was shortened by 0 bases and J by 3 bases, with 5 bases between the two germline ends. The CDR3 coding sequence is TGTGCCAGCAGTTACTCGTGGGACACTGAAGCTTTCTTT. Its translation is CASSYSWDTEAFF.

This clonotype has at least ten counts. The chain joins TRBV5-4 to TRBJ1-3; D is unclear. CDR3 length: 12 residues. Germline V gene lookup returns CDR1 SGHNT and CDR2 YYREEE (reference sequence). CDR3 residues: CAGSGSGNTIYF. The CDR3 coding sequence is TGTGCGGGGAGCGGCTCTGGAAACACCATATATTTT. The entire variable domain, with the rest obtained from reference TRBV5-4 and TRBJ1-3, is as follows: ETGVTQSPTHLIKTRGQQVTLRCSSQSGHNTVSWYQQALGQGPQFIFQYYREEENGRGNFPPRFSGLQFPNYSSELNVNALELDDSALYLCAGSGSGNTIYFGEGSWLTVV.

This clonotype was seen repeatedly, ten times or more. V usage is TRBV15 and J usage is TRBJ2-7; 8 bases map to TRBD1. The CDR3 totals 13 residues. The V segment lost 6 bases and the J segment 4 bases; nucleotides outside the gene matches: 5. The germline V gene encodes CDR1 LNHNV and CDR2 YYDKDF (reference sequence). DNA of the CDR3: TGTGCCACCAGTGCAGGACAGGGTTACGAGCAGTACTTC. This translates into CATSAGQGYEQYF.

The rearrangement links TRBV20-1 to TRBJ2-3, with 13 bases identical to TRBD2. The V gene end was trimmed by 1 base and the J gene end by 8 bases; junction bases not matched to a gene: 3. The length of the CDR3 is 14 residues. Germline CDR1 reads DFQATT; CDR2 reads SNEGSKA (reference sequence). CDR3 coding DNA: TGCAGTGCTAGAGTTCGACTAGCGGGAGGTACGCAGTATTTT. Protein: CSARVRLAGGTQYF.

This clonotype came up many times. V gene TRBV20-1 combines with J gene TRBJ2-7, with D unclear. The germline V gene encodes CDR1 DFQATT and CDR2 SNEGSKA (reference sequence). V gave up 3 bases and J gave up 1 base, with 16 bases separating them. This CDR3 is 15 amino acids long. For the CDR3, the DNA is TGCAGTGCTAGGCGACCTACGATGGGATCCTACGAGCAGTACTTC. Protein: CSARRPTMGSYEQYF.

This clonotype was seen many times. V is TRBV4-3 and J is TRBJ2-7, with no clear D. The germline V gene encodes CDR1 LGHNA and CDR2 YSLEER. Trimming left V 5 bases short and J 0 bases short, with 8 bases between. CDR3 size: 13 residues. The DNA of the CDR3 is TGCGCCAGCAGCTTGGAAAGCTCCTACGAGCAGTACTTC. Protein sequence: CASSLESSYEQYF.

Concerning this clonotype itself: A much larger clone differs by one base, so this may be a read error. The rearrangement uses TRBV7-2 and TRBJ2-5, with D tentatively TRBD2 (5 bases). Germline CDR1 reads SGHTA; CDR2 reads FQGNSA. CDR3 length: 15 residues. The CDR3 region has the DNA TGTGCCGGCAGCTTACTCCGGCTAGCTCAAGAGACCCAGTACTTC. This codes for CAGSLLRLAQETQYF.

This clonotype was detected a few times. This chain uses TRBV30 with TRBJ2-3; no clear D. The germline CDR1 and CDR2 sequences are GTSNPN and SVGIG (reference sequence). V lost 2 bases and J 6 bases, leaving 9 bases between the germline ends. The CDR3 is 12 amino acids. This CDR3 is CAWSPRPDTQYF. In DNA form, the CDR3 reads TGTGCCTGGAGTCCGAGGCCGGATACGCAGTATTTT.